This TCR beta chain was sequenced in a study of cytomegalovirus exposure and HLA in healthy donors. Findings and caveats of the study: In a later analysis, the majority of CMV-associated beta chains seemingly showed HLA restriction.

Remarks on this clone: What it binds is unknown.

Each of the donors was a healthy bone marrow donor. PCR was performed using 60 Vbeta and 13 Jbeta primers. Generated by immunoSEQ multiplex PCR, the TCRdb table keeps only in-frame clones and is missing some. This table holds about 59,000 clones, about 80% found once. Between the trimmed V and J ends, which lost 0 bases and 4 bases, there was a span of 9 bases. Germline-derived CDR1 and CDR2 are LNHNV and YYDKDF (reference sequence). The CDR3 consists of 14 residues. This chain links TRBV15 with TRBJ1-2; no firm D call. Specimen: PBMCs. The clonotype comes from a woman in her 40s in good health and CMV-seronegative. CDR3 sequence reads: CATSRDPGSYGYTF. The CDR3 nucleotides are TGTGCCACCAGCAGAGATCCGGGGAGCTATGGCTACACCTTC.